This is a list of T cell receptor beta chains from one sample in a study of blood T cell repertoires in COVID-19. Method: immunoSEQ multiplex PCR; TCRdb's copy keeps in-frame clones and lacks some. Altogether 350,000 to 450,000 clones are present, roughly 90% being singletons, with the ten largest covering 0.86%. The sample consisted of PBMCs or T cells enriched from blood (not recorded which). The receptors were sampled from a middle-aged woman who had been exposed to COVID-19. CDR3s include the opening cysteine and the closing phenylalanine or tryptophan. Fields, in order: J gene, V gene, clone size, CDR3 protein. The size of a clone is reported for some rows only, either as once, few or many, or as a class for expanded clones.

TRBJ2-5	TRBV30	NA	CAWSEQALQETQYF
TRBJ1-1	TRBV30	NA	CAWSVDREAFF
TRBJ2-3	TRBV7-6	NA	CASSKQAGGITDTQYF
TRBJ1-5	TRBV7-6	once	CASSLGQGRGNQPQHF
TRBJ2-3	TRBV4-2	NA	CASSQGERNTDTQYF
TRBJ2-7	TRBV6-5	NA	CASSYGQGAYEQYF
TRBJ2-2	TRBV7-3	few	CASSSGGGELFF
TRBJ1-2	TRBV9	NA	CASSILGTPNYGYTF
TRBJ1-5	TRBV28	once	CAARGVGQPQHF
TRBJ1-5	TRBV18	NA	CASSPGGDSTQPQHF
TRBJ1-2	TRBV24-1	NA	CATSDEGDYYGYTF
TRBJ1-2	TRBV6-5	NA	CASSQRPRENGYTF
TRBJ2-5	TRBV11-3	NA	CASSLTLASWGGGQETQYF
TRBJ2-5	TRBV30	NA	CAWSAEQGRETQYF
TRBJ1-4	TRBV5-1	NA	CASSLDSTNEKLFF
TRBJ1-1	TRBV30	NA	CAWSMGLNTEAFF
TRBJ1-2	TRBV30	once	CAWTRTGEHYGYTF
TRBJ1-1	TRBV7-9	NA	CASSLDREGPEAFF
TRBJ1-5	TRBV24-1	NA	CATSEGGLNQPQHF
TRBJ1-1	TRBV27	NA	CASSTRTGGTGVEAFF
TRBJ2-1	TRBV19	NA	CASSTLAGSGGGNEQFF
TRBJ1-1	TRBV18	NA	CASSPSDRINTEAFF
TRBJ2-2	TRBV2	NA	CASMTPGELFF
TRBJ1-4	TRBV7-8	NA	CASSLSTGATNEKLFF
TRBJ2-2	TRBV24-1	NA	CATGGTNTGELFF
TRBJ2-3	TRBV10-3	NA	CAIRERGGPDTQYF
TRBJ1-2	TRBV18	NA	CASSPPTGGSNYGYTF
TRBJ2-7	TRBV5-1	NA	CASSFSDSSYEQYF
TRBJ2-5	TRBV9	once	CASSTRPGLRETQYF
TRBJ1-1	TRBV19	NA	CASSIDRRNTEAFF
TRBJ1-6	TRBV3-1/TRBV3-2	NA	CASSQDPESSYNSPLHF
TRBJ1-2	TRBV4-1	NA	CASSTEIYGYTF
TRBJ2-7	TRBV3-1/TRBV3-2	NA	CASSRNAGTSLYEQYF
TRBJ1-6	TRBV6-5	NA	CASSRQGQSLHF
TRBJ1-6	TRBV30	NA	CAWSTLGTGAPGSPLHF
TRBJ2-7	TRBV27	NA	CASSFIGGSSYEQYF
TRBJ1-4	TRBV30	NA	CAWSRTNEKLFF
TRBJ1-2	TRBV18	NA	CASSRDRDNYGYTF
TRBJ1-3	TRBV2	NA	CASTRTGIGNTIYF
TRBJ1-1	TRBV4-1	once	CASSQAGKNTEAFF
TRBJ1-2	TRBV7-2	NA	CASSSGGQRLILYGYTF
TRBJ1-1	TRBV20-1	NA	CSASLGLTNTEAFF
TRBJ2-2	TRBV9	NA	CASSVYSSTGELFF